One T cell receptor beta chain is described in this entry. Its antigen has not been determined. Base qualities are not at hand, and no much larger clone is one base apart. RNA was extracted using the RNeasy kit, and about 0.45 to 1 ug of the RNA was reverse transcribed with random hexamers. TCR beta CDR3 regions were amplified with the immunoSEQ multiplex PCR assay covering 54 Vbeta and 13 Jbeta segments. Bias from PCR amplification was corrected by using a synthetic template baseline for primer optimization and for computational correction. The authors' analysis ran thus. Reads were assigned to V, D and J genes according to IMGT and analyzed in immunoSEQ Analyzer, with only productive sequences retained. Clonality was calculated as one minus the Shannon entropy normalized by log2 of the number of productive unique sequences. For each patient and control, public and private clones were evaluated among the 100 most prevalent clones. Susac-specific clones were defined as absent from healthy and MS cohorts, over a thousand published viral clones and other ImmuneACCESS disease sequences. TCRdb trimmed public reads at Q25 via fastp, called clones via MiXCR and kept in-frame beta chains. Rows with a matching CDR3 protein are joined into one entry that keeps the most common DNA and genes. TCRdb, not the original authors, processed these V and J calls. Across this sample there are 77,000 or so distinct CDR3 sequences, with just over 90% seen only once. The ten biggest clones cover roughly 0.56% of the sample.

The sample originates from a study of CD8 T cells in Susac syndrome (dated by TCRdb to about 2019). Describing the broader study: Among the Susac syndrome patients who were sequenced, clinically active disease was present in more than five and clinical remission was observed in 8 or 9. At blood withdrawal, Susac syndrome patients were therapy-naive, treated with corticosteroids (with IVIg additionally given to some), or treated with IVIg alone. Whether CD8+ T cell activation and differentiation in Susac syndrome was antigen driven was tested using repertoire sequencing.

The V and J ends are trimmed by 5 bases and 4 bases, leaving 17 bases between them. From cysteine to phenylalanine, the CDR3 is 15 amino acids long. Just the 45-base CDR3 DNA is kept, in frame starting at base 1. High-throughput TCR beta sequencing profiled peripheral blood CD8+ and CD4+ T cells from healthy donors, Susac syndrome patients and multiple sclerosis patients. The Susac syndrome patients fulfilled recently defined diagnostic criteria for either definite or probable disease. Bulk CD8+ and CD4+ T cells were purified magnetically by negative isolation, whereas CD8+ TEMRA cells were enriched by FACS. Blood was collected in EDTA tubes and processed within 24 hours, with PBMCs isolated through density gradient centrifugation. PBMCs intended for TCR sequencing were cryopreserved in liquid nitrogen and thawed later in a water bath at 37 degrees C. The sorted or isolated CD4+, CD8+ and CD8+ TEMRA cells had a purity of 90% or higher.

Study-wide findings and limitations: The study acknowledged that relatively few individuals were included in the TCR sequencing and HLA analysis. In the CD4+ T cell repertoire of Susac syndrome patients, clonal expansion was not detected.

This clonotype originated in a human donor with Susac syndrome. The sequence is built from TRBV12-3 or TRBV12-4 and TRBJ1-1; the D gene is possibly TRBD1, with 6 bases matching. The sample taken for sequencing was CD4+ T cells from PBMCs. The CDR3 reads as follows: CASSKAGAGVTEAFF. The DNA reads as follows: TGTGCCAGCAGTAAAGCTGGGGCAGGGGTCACTGAAGCTTTCTTT.